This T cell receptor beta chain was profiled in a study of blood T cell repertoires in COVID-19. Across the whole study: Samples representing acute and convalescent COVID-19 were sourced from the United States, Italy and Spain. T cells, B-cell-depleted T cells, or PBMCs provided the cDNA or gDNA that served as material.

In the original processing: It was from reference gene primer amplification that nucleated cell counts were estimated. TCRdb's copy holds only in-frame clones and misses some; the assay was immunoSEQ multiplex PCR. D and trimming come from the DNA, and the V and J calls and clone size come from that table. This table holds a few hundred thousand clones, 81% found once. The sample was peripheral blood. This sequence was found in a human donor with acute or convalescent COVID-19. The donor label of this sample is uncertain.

CDR3 coding DNA: TGCGCCAGCAGCTTGGCAGGGGGCGCGGAAAAACTGTTTTTT. Translating it yields CASSLAGGAEKLFF. The chain joins TRBV5-1 to TRBJ1-4, with 8 bases matching TRBD1. CDR3 length equals 14 residues. V lost 0 bases and J lost 8; bases outside the gene matches: 3. Germline V gives CDR1 SGHRS, CDR2 YFSETQ.